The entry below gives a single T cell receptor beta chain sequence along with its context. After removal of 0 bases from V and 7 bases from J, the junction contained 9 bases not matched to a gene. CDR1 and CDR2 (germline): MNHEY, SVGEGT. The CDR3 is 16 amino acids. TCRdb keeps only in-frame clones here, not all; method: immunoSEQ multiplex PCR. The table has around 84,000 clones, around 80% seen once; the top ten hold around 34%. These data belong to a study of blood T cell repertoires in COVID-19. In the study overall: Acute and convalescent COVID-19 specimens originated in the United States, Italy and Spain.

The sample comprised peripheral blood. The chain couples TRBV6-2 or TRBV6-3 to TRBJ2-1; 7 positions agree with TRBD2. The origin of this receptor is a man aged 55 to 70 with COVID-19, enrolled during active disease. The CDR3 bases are TGTGCCAGCAGTTACTCCCCCTCTGCGGGAGTAAATGAGCAGTTCTTC. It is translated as CASSYSPSAGVNEQFF.